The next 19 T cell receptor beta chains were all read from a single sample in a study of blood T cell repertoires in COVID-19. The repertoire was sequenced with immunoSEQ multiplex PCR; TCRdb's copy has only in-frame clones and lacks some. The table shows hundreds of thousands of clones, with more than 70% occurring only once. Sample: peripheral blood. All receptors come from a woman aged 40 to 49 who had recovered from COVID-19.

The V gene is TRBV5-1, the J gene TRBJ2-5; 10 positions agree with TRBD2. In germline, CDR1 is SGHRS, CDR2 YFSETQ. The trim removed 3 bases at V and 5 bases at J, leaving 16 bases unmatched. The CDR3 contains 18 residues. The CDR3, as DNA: TGCGCCAGCAGCTATGGGGGACTAGCGCAACCTACCAGTGAGACCCAGTACTTC. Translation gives CASSYGGLAQPTSETQYF. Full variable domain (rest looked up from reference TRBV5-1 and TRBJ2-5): KAGVTQTPRYLIKTRGQQVTLSCSPISGHRSVSWYQQTPGQGLQFLFEYFSETQRNKGNFPGRFSGRQFSNSRSEMNVSTLELGDSALYLCASSYGGLAQPTSETQYFGPGTRLLVL.

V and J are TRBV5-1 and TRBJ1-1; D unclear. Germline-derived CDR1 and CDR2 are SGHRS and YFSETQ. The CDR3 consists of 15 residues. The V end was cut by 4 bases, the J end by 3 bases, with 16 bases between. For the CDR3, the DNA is TGCGCCAGCAGCCCAAACACCCACGGGGACACTGAAGCTTTCTTT. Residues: CASSPNTHGDTEAFF. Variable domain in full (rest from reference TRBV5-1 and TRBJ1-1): KAGVTQTPRYLIKTRGQQVTLSCSPISGHRSVSWYQQTPGQGLQFLFEYFSETQRNKGNFPGRFSGRQFSNSRSEMNVSTLELGDSALYLCASSPNTHGDTEAFFGQGTRLTVV.

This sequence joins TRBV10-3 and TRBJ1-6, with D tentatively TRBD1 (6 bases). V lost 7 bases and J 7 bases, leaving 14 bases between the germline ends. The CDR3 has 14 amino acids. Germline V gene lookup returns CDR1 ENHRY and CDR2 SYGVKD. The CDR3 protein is CAITSDSVNSPLHF. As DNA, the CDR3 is TGTGCCATCACCTCGGACAGTGTAAATTCACCCCTCCACTTT.

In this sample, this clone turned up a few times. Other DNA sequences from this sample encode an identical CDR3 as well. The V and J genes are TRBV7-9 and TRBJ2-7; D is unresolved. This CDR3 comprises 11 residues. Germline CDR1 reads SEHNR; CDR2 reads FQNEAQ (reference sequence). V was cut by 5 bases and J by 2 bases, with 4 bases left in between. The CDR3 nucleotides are TGTGCCAGCAGCCCAGCCTACGAGCAGTACTTC. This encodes CASSPAYEQYF.

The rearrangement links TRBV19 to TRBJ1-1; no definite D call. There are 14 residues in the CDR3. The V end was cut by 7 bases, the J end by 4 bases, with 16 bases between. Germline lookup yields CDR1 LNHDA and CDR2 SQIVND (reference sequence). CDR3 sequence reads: CASTDPRSGTEAFF. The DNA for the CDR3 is TGTGCCAGTACTGACCCCCGGTCGGGCACTGAAGCTTTCTTT. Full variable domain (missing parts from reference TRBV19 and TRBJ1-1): DGGITQSPKYLFRKEGQNVTLSCEQNLNHDAMYWYRQDPGQGLRLIYYSQIVNDFQKGDIAEGYSVSREKKESFPLTVTSAQKNPTAFYLCASTDPRSGTEAFFGQGTRLTVV.

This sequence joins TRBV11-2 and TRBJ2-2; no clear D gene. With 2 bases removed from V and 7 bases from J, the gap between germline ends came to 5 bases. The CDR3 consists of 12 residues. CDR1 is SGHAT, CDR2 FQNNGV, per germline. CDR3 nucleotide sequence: TGTGCCAGCAGCTTACAGGTCGGGGAGCTGTTTTTT. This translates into CASSLQVGELFF.

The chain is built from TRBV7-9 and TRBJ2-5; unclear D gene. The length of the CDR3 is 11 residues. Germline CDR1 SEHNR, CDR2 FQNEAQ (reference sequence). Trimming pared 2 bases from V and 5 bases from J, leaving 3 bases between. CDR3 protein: CASSLLETQYF. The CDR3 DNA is TGTGCCAGCAGCTTACTGGAGACCCAGTACTTC.

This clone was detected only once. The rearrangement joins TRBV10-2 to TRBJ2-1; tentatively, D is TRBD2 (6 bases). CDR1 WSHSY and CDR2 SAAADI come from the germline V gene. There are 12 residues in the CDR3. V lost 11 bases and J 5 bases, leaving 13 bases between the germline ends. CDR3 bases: TGCGCCGCCGGCGGGGCGCACAATGAGCAGTTCTTC. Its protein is CAAGGAHNEQFF.

CDR3 DNA: TGTGCCAGCAGTGGTTGGACAGGGGGCGAGGGCTATGGCTACACCTTC. Translation: CASSGWTGGEGYGYTF. The V and J genes are TRBV6-1 and TRBJ1-2, with 11 nucleotides matching TRBD1. The CDR3 covers 16 residues. V lost 4 bases and J lost 4; bases outside the gene matches: 8. Germline CDR1 and CDR2: MNHNS and SASEGT.

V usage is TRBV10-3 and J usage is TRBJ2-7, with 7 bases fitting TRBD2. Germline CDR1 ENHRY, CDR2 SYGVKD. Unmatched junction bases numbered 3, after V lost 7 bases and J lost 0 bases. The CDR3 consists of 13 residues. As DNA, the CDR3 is TGTGCCATCAAAGGGACTACCTCCTACGAGCAGTACGTC. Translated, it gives CAIKGTTSYEQYV.

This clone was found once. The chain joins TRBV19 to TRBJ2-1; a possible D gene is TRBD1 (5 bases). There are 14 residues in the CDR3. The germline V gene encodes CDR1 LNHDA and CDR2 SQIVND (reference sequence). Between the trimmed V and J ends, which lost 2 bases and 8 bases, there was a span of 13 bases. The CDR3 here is CASSILGATYEQFF. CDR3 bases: TGTGCCAGTAGTATACTAGGGGCGACCTATGAGCAGTTCTTC.

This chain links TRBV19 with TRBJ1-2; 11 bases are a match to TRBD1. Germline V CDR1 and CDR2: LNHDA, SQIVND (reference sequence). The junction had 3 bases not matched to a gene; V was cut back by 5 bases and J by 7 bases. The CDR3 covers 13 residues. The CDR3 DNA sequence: TGTGCCAGTAGTCCAGGGACAGGGGGTGGCTACACCTTC. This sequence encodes CASSPGTGGGYTF.

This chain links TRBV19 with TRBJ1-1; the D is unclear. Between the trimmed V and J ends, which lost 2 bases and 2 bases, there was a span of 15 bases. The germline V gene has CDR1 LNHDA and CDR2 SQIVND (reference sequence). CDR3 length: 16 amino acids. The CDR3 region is CASSIRGGRTNTEAFF. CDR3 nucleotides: TGTGCCAGTAGTATACGGGGTGGAAGAACCAACACTGAAGCTTTCTTT.

In nucleotides, the CDR3 is TGTGCCAGCAGTGAAGCGCTGTGGGTAGGGGCTGGCTACACCTTC. This sequence encodes CASSEALWVGAGYTF. This chain joins TRBV6-1 and TRBJ1-2; D is possibly TRBD1 (5 bases). The CDR3 is made up of 15 amino acids. V was pared by 0 bases and J by 7 bases, with 15 bases between. CDR1 and CDR2 from the germline V gene are MNHNS and SASEGT.

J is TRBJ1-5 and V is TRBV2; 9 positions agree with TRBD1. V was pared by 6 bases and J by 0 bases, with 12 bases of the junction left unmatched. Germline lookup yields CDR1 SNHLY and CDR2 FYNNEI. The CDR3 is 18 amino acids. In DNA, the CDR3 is TGTGCCAGCAGGACTACAGGGGGCCCACCTTATAGCAATCAGCCCCAGCATTTT. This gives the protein CASRTTGGPPYSNQPQHF.

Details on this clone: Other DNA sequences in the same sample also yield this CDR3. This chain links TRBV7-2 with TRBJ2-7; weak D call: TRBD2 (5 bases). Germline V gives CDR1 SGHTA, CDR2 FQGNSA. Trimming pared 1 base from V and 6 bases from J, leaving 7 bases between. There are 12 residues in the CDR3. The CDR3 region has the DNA TGTGCCAGCAGCTTAGGGAGGACCGAGCAGTACTTC. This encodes CASSLGRTEQYF. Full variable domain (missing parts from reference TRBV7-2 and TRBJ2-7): GAGVSQSPSNKVTEKGKDVELRCDPISGHTALYWYRQSLGQGLEFLIYFQGNSAPDKSGLPSDRFSAERTGGSVSTLTIQRTQQEDSAVYLCASSLGRTEQYFGPGTRLTVT.

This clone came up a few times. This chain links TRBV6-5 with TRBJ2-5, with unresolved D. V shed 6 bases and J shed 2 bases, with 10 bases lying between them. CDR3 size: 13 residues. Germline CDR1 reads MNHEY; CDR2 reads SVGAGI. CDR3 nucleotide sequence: TGTGCCAGCAGACTACGGGTACAAGAGACCCAGTACTTC. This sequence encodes CASRLRVQETQYF.

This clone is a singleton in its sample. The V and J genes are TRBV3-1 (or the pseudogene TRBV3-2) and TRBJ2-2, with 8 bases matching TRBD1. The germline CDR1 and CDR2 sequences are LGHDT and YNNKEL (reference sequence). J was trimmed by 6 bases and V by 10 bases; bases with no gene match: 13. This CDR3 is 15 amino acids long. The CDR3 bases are TGTGCCAATCAGGGGGCTCAAGGAGCGGCCGGGGAGCTGTTTTTT. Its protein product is CANQGAQGAAGELFF.

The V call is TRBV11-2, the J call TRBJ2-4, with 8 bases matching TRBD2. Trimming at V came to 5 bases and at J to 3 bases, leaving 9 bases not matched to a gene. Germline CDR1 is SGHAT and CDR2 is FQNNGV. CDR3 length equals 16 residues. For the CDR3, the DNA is TGTGCCAGCAGCCCGCCCCCGGGGGGGTACAAAAACATTCAGTACTTC. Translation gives CASSPPPGGYKNIQYF.